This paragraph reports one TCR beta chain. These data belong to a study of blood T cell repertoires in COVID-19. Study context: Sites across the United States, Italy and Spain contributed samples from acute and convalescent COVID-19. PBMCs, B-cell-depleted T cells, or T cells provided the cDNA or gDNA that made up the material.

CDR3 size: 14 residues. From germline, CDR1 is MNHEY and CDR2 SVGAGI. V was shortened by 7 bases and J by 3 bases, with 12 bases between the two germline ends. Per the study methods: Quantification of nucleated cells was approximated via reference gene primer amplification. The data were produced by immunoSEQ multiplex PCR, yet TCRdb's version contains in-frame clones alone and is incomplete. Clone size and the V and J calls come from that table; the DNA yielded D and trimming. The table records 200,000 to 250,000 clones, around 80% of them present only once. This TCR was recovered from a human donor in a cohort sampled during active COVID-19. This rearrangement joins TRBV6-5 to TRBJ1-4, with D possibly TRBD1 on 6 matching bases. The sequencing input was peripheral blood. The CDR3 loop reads CASNTGISNEKLFF. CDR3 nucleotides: TGTGCCAGCAATACAGGGATCTCTAATGAAAAACTGTTTTTT.